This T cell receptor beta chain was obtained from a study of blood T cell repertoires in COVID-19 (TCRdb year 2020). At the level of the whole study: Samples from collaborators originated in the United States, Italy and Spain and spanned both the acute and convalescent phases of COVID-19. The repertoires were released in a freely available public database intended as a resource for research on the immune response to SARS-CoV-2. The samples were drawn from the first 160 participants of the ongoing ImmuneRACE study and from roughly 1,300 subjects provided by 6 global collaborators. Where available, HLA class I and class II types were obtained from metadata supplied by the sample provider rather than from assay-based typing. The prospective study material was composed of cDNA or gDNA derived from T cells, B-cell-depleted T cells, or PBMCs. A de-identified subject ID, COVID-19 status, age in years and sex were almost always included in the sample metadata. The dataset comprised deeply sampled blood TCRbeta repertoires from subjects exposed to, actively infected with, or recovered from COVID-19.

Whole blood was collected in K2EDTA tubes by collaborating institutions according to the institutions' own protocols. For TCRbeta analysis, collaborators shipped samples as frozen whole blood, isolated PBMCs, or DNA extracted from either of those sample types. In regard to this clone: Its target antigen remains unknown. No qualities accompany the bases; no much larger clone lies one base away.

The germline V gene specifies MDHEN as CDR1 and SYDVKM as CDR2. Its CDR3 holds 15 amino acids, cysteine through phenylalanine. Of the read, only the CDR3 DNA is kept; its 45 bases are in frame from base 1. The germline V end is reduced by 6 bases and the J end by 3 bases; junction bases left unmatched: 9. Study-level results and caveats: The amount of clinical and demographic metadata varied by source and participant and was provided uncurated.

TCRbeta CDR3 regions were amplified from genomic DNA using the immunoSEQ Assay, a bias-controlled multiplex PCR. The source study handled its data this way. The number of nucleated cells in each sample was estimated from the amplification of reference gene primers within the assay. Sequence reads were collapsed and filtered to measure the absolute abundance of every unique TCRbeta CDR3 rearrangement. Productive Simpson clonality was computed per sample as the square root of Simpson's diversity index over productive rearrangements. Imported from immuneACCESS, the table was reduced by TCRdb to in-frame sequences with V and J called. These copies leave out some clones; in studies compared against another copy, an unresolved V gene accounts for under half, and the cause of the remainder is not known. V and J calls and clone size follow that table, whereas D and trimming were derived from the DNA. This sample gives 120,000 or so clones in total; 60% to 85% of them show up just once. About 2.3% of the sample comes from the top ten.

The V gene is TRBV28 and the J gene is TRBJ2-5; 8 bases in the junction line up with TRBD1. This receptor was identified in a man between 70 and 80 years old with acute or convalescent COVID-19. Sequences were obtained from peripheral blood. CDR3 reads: CASSRSRTGKETQYF. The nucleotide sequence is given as TGTGCCAGCAGCCGCTCCCGGACAGGGAAAGAGACCCAGTACTTC.